This TCR beta chain is from a study of CD4 T cells in relation to SARS-CoV-2 and coronaviruses. This clone is a singleton in its sample. Its antigen remains unidentified. Sequencing used immunoSEQ multiplex PCR; TCRdb keeps in-frame clones, though not all of them. This table holds tens of thousands of clones, roughly 84% found once. Trimming at V came to 3 bases and at J to 9 bases, leaving 7 bases not matched to a gene. The germline gives CDR1 SGHTA, CDR2 FQGNSA. CDR3 size: 14 residues. This chain uses TRBV7-2 with TRBJ2-4; 8 bases are a match to TRBD2. The sequence derives from an adult with COVID-19. The sample comprised naive CD4+ T cells from PBMCs, cultured in vitro. Subset of the sample: naive CD4+ T cells isolated by negative enrichment. The CDR3 is CASSFSGTRGIQYF. Here the CDR3 DNA reads TGTGCCAGCAGCTTCTCCGGGACTAGGGGCATTCAGTACTTC.